This T cell receptor beta chain is drawn from a study of blood T cell repertoires in COVID-19. Study-level background: Specimens from acute and convalescent COVID-19 originated in the United States, Italy and Spain. T cells, B-cell-depleted T cells, or PBMCs supplied cDNA or gDNA.

V lost 0 bases, J lost 17 bases, and 11 bases lay in between. Germline assignment: CDR1 SEHNR and CDR2 FQNEAQ (reference sequence). CDR3 size: 12 residues. In the authors' workflow: Estimates of nucleated cell counts were drawn from the amplification of reference gene primers. The data were produced by immunoSEQ multiplex PCR, yet TCRdb's version contains in-frame clones alone and is incomplete. That table is the source of V, J and clone size, and D and trimming were worked out from the DNA. The sample has approximately 270,000 clones, 70% to 90% seen once. This chain joins TRBV7-9 and TRBJ1-6, with D uncertain. Source material: peripheral blood. This sequence was found in a woman aged 70-85 years with acute or convalescent COVID-19. The CDR3 sequence: CASSLAPTSIHF. The DNA for the CDR3 is TGTGCCAGCAGCTTAGCACCGACTTCGATCCACTTT. Variable domain in full (rest from reference TRBV7-9 and TRBJ1-6): DTGVSQNPRHKITKRGQNVTFRCDPISEHNRLYWYRQTLGQGPEFLTYFQNEAQLEKSRLLSDRFSAERPKGSFSTLEIQRTEQGDSAMYLCASSLAPTSIHFGNGTRLTVT.